The 18 T cell receptor beta chains below were found in one sample sequenced in a study of Graves' ophthalmopathy and Graves' hyperthyroidism. Amplification targeted the TCR beta CDR3 regions, with RNA transcripts as the source material. HTBI primers served in a first-round RT-PCR, which a second-round multiplex PCR followed. TCRdb passed the multiplex PCR reads through MiXCR, listing each CDR3 protein once. Among about 740,000 distinct CDR3 sequences listed, 40% were seen once. The sample taken for sequencing was peripheral blood. These receptor sequences come from an adult man with Graves' ophthalmopathy.

The chain uses TRBV20-1 and TRBJ1-4; 7 bases map to TRBD1. The V segment lost 0 bases and the J segment 8 bases; nucleotides outside the gene matches: 0. Germline CDR1 is DFQATT and CDR2 is SNEGSKA (reference sequence). The length of the CDR3 is 12 residues. In DNA, the CDR3 is TGCAGTGCTAGAGAAGGGGGCGAAAAACTGTTTTTT. Amino acid sequence: CSAREGGEKLFF.

There are a few counts of this clonotype. The chain recombines TRBV9 with TRBJ2-5, with 7 bases lining up with TRBD1. The CDR3 consists of 15 residues. V lost 2 bases to trimming and J lost 5 bases; unmatched junction nucleotides: 9. The germline V gene has CDR1 SGDLS and CDR2 YYNGEE. The CDR3 sequence: CASSVGDRDGETQYF. The CDR3 nucleotides read TGTGCCAGCAGCGTGGGCGACAGGGATGGCGAGACCCAGTACTTC.

This clonotype was found once. V and J are TRBV20-1 and TRBJ2-3, with 10 bases matching TRBD2. CDR1 is DFQATT and CDR2 is SNEGSKA in the germline V gene (reference sequence). V lost 3 bases and J lost 3; bases outside the gene matches: 9. The CDR3 sequence is 16 residues long. Written as DNA, the CDR3 is TGCAGTGCTAGCTTGCAGCGGGAGGGTTGGACAGATACGCAGTATTTT. This gives the protein CSASLQREGWTDTQYF.

This clonotype was recorded at least ten times. The V and J genes are TRBV7-9 and TRBJ2-7; no definite D call. Between the trimmed V and J ends, which lost 6 bases and 6 bases, there was a span of 15 bases. Looked up from germline, CDR1 is SEHNR and CDR2 is FQNEAQ (reference sequence). There are 13 residues in the CDR3. The CDR3 bases are TGTGCCAGCAGTCCAACCTCAATTGGCGAGCAGTACTTC. The encoded protein is CASSPTSIGEQYF.

The chain joins TRBV12-3 or TRBV12-4 to TRBJ1-3; no firm D call. The CDR3 spans 15 residues. Trimming pared 5 bases from V and 3 bases from J, leaving 14 bases between. This CDR3 is CASSPDMGNGNTIYF. CDR3 nucleotides: TGTGCCAGCAGTCCCGACATGGGGAATGGAAACACCATATATTTT.

The chain links TRBV24-1 to TRBJ2-3; the match to TRBD1 covers 10 bases. Germline lookup yields CDR1 KGHDR and CDR2 SFDVKD. Trimming at V came to 5 bases and at J to 3 bases, leaving 4 bases not matched to a gene. The CDR3 has 15 amino acids. The CDR3: CATSARTGGTDTQYF. The CDR3 nucleotides read TGTGCCACCAGTGCCCGGACAGGGGGGACAGATACGCAGTATTTT.

In the case of this clonotype: This may arise from a read error, as a much more abundant clone is one base away. The chain recombines TRBV11-2 with TRBJ1-2; weak D call: TRBD1 (6 bases). Germline V CDR1 and CDR2: SGHAT, FQNNGV. The CDR3 extends over 12 amino acids. Trimming removed 0 bases at V and 8 bases at J, with 7 bases between. The chain's CDR3 is CASSLEGGGYTF. The CDR3 DNA is TGTGCCAGCAGCTTAGAAGGGGGAGGCTACACCTTC.

In the case of this clonotype: A junction boundary mismatches the germline segment, possibly from a read error. The rearrangement links TRBV10-3 to TRBJ1-1; no definite D call. This CDR3 region has 12 residues. Germline CDR1 and CDR2: ENHRY and SYGVKD. The chain's CDR3 is CASSDGGYGAFF. DNA for the CDR3: TGTGCCAGCAGTGACGGCGGGTACGGAGCTTTCTTT.

This clonotype was found many times. The V gene is TRBV29-1, the J gene TRBJ2-7; D is perhaps TRBD1 (6 bases). The germline V gene encodes CDR1 SQVTM and CDR2 ANQGSEA. V was cut by 8 bases and J by 6 bases, with 11 bases left in between. This CDR3 region has 10 residues. CDR3 bases: TGCAGCACCGTGACAGGCGAGCAGTACTTC. Translated, it gives CSTVTGEQYF.

The chain links TRBV20-1 to TRBJ1-5; 9 positions match TRBD1. This CDR3 has 13 amino acids. CDR1 is DFQATT, CDR2 SNEGSKA, per germline (reference sequence). After removal of 6 bases from V and 5 bases from J, the junction contained 5 bases not matched to a gene. The CDR3 region has the DNA TGCAGTGCCCGATGGACAGGGGATCAGCCCCAGCATTTT. It yields the protein CSARWTGDQPQHF.

This clonotype was observed at least ten times. The rearrangement joins TRBV7-2 to TRBJ1-3, with TRBD1 as a possible D gene (5 bases). The CDR3 is 15 amino acids. From germline, CDR1 is SGHTA and CDR2 FQGNSA. Trimming removed 4 bases at V and 0 bases at J, with 10 bases between. CDR3 sequence (DNA): TGTGCCAGCAGCTCAGACAGCATCTCTGGAAACACCATATATTTT. Amino acids: CASSSDSISGNTIYF.

This clonotype occurred many times. The chain links TRBV5-8 to TRBJ1-2; 9 bases match TRBD1. Germline V gives CDR1 SGHTS, CDR2 YDEGEE. The CDR3 covers 14 residues. J lost 8 bases, V lost 0 bases, and 5 bases had no gene match. The CDR3 DNA follows: TGTGCCAGCAGCTTGGCCTCGGGACAGGGAGGCTACACCTTC. Encoded protein: CASSLASGQGGYTF.

This clonotype was found a few times. The chain carries TRBV20-1 and TRBJ2-5, with 7 bases that match TRBD2. The CDR3 spans 14 residues. CDR1 and CDR2 from the germline V gene are DFQATT and SNEGSKA (reference sequence). Trimming cost V 5 bases and J 6 bases; bases outside gene matches: 12. Written as DNA, the CDR3 is TGCAGTGCTGCCAACCGGGACTACCTGAAGACCCAGTACTTC. Protein: CSAANRDYLKTQYF.

The V and J genes are TRBV25-1 and TRBJ2-2; D might be TRBD2 (5 bases). CDR1 and CDR2 (germline): MGHDK, SYGVNS. V was shortened by 6 bases and J by 1 base, with 6 bases between the two germline ends. The CDR3 is made up of 13 amino acids. This CDR3 reads CASRTMNTGELFF. CDR3 coding DNA: TGTGCCAGCAGGACTATGAACACCGGGGAGCTGTTTTTT.

The chain recombines TRBV5-6 with TRBJ2-5; D call uncertain. CDR1 is SGHDT, CDR2 YYEEEE, per germline. The CDR3 consists of 12 residues. Trimming stripped 2 bases from V and 4 bases from J, with 6 bases between. The CDR3 coding sequence is TGTGCCAGCAGCTTTAACACAGAGACCCAGTACTTC. It yields the protein CASSFNTETQYF.

This clonotype has only a few counts. The chain employs TRBV7-9 and TRBJ1-5; tentative D call: TRBD1 (6 bases). From germline, CDR1 is SEHNR and CDR2 FQNEAQ (reference sequence). The CDR3 consists of 15 residues. V lost 2 bases and J lost 4, with 12 bases in between. This CDR3 reads CASSLNRDPNQPQHF. The CDR3 DNA sequence: TGTGCCAGCAGCTTAAACAGGGACCCGAATCAGCCCCAGCATTTT. The entire variable domain, with the rest obtained from reference TRBV7-9 and TRBJ1-5, is as follows: DTGVSQNPRHKITKRGQNVTFRCDPISEHNRLYWYRQTLGQGPEFLTYFQNEAQLEKSRLLSDRFSAERPKGSFSTLEIQRTEQGDSAMYLCASSLNRDPNQPQHFGDGTRLSIL.

This clonotype came up many times. The chain recombines TRBV2 with TRBJ1-3, with D possibly TRBD1 on 6 matching bases. V lost 5 bases, J lost 0 bases, and 14 bases lay in between. This CDR3 has 16 amino acids. Germline CDR1 SNHLY, CDR2 FYNNEI. The CDR3 DNA reads as TGTGCCAGCAGTCCGGGGGGCATACACTCTGGAAACACCATATATTTT. Translated, it gives CASSPGGIHSGNTIYF.

This chain connects TRBV7-9 to TRBJ1-5, with no clear D. The CDR3 loop spans 15 amino acids. V lost 1 base, J lost 11 bases, and 18 bases lay in between. Germline loops: CDR1 SEHNR, CDR2 FQNEAQ (reference sequence). Written as DNA, the CDR3 is TGTGCCAGCAGCTTAGGGCTAGTTACAACGGAGACCCAGCATTTT. Amino acid sequence: CASSLGLVTTETQHF. Supplemented by reference TRBV7-9 and TRBJ1-5, the full variable domain reads DTGVSQNPRHKITKRGQNVTFRCDPISEHNRLYWYRQTLGQGPEFLTYFQNEAQLEKSRLLSDRFSAERPKGSFSTLEIQRTEQGDSAMYLCASSLGLVTTETQHFGDGTRLSIL.